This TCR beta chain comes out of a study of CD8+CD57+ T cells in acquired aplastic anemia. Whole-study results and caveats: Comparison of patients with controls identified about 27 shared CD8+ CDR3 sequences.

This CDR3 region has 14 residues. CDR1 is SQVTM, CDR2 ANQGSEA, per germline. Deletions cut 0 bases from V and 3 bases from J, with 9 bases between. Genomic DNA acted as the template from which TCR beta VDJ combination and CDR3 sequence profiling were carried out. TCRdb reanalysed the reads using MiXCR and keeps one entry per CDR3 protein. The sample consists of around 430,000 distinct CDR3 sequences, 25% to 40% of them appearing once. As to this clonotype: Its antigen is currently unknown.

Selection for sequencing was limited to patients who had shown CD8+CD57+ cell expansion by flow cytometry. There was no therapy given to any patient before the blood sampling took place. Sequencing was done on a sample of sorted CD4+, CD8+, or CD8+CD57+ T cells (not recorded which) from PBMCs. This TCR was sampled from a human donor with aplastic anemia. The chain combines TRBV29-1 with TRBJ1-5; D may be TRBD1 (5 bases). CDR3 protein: CSVEEGGTNQPQHF. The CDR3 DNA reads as TGCAGCGTTGAAGAGGGGGGAACCAATCAGCCCCAGCATTTT.